This TCR beta chain was obtained from a study of T cell responses to AZD1222 COVID-19 vaccine. Study-wide findings and caveats: Nearly half of unique spike-specific TCRs reportedly avoided B.1.351 and B.1.1.7 mutated regions. Vaccine-associated CD4 TCRs spanned spike, dominant at 160-218 and 743-854. Clonal diversity may have been underestimated, and the donors were mostly white British, with more females than males. Among AZD1222 vaccinees, only five to seven were seropositive at baseline.

Sequencing used immunoSEQ multiplex PCR; TCRdb keeps in-frame clones, though not all of them. The sample lists roughly 150,000 clones; approximately 93% were seen once. Note on this clone: The target antigen is unknown.

The receptor comes from an adult who received the AZD1222 COVID-19 vaccine. The specimen comprised peripheral blood, sampled 28 days after the second AZD1222 dose.

CDR3 DNA: TGTGCCAGCAGCCGGGACAGGGAAATTTCACCCCTCCACTTT. Translated: CASSRDREISPLHF. V is TRBV7-2 and J is TRBJ1-6, with TRBD1 matching 9 bases. The CDR3 runs to 14 residues. Germline V gives CDR1 SGHTA, CDR2 FQGNSA. V was clipped by 5 bases and J by 9 bases; unmatched bases: 5.